The 5 T cell receptor beta chains below all came from one sample that was sequenced in a study of blood T cell repertoires in COVID-19. Clones were sequenced by immunoSEQ multiplex PCR, and TCRdb holds only the in-frame ones, with some missing. Of around 250,000 clones listed, 85% to 95% are singletons. Sequencing used PBMCs or T cells enriched from blood (not recorded which). The source is a man aged 40-49 years who had been exposed to COVID-19.

Comments on this clone: One end of the junction does not line up with germline, which may come from a read error. As DNA, the CDR3 is TGTGCTAGCACTGGCGGGGACACCGGGGAGCTGTTTTTT. Its translation: CASTGGDTGELFF. V and J are TRBV7-7 and TRBJ2-2, with D maybe TRBD2 (6 bases). Looked up from germline, CDR1 is SSHAT and CDR2 is FNYEAQ (reference sequence). This CDR3 contains 13 residues.

This clone appeared a few times. The chain carries TRBV7-2 and TRBJ2-1, with 8 nucleotides matching TRBD2. CDR1 SGHTA and CDR2 FQGNSA come from the germline V gene. Trimming removed 6 bases from V and 2 bases from J; junction bases left unmatched: 6. This CDR3 has 15 residues. The DNA for the CDR3 is TGTGCCAGCAGAACCGGGGGGGCCGCCTACAATGAGCAGTTCTTC. Translated: CASRTGGAAYNEQFF.

The sample holds one count of this clone. The chain joins TRBV19 to TRBJ1-2; D remains ambiguous. CDR3 length: 11 residues. V was pared by 2 bases and J by 8 bases, with 6 bases between. Germline V gene sequence: CDR1 LNHDA, CDR2 SQIVND (reference sequence). CDR3: CASSILGGYTF. The CDR3 bases are TGTGCCAGTAGTATATTGGGCGGCTACACCTTC.

Here the CDR3 reads CASSSGRTSGPGETQYF. DNA of the CDR3: TGTGCCAGTAGTAGTGGAAGAACTAGCGGCCCCGGGGAGACCCAGTACTTC. The chain links TRBV19 to TRBJ2-5; the match to TRBD2 covers 8 bases. Germline trimming cut 4 bases from V and 5 bases from J; bases unmatched to any gene: 15. The CDR3 runs to 17 residues. Per germline, CDR1 LNHDA and CDR2 SQIVND (reference sequence).

J is TRBJ2-1 and V is TRBV11-2; maybe TRBD1 (6 bases). Trimming took 0 bases from V and 9 from J, leaving 15 bases between them. The V gene's germline CDR1 is SGHAT and CDR2 FQNNGV. The CDR3 loop spans 15 amino acids. As DNA, the CDR3 is TGTGCCAGCAGCTTAGACTTGACCCCAGGGGTTGAGCAGTTCTTC. Amino acid sequence: CASSLDLTPGVEQFF.